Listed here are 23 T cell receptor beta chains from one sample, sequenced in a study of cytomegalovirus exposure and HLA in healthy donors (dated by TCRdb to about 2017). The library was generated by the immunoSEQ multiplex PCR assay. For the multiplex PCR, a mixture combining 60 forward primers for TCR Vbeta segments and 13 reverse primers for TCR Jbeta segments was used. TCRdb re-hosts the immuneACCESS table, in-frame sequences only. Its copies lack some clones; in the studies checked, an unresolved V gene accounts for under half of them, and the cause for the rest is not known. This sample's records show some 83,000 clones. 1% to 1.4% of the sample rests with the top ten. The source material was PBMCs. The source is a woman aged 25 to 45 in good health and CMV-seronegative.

The CDR3 DNA reads as TGTGCCAGCAAAGAGGGGGCGAGGAACACTGAAGCTTTCTTT. Its protein is CASKEGARNTEAFF. The J gene is TRBJ1-1, the V gene TRBV6-1, with 7 positions matching TRBD1. The junction had 6 bases not matched to a gene; V was cut back by 7 bases and J by 1 base. The CDR3 has 14 amino acids. CDR1 and CDR2 (germline): MNHNS, SASEGT.

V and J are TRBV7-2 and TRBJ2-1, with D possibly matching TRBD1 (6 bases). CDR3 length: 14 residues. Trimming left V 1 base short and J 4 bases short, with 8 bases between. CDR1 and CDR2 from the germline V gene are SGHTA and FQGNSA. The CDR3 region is CASSLGGPYNEQFF. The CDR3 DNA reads TGTGCCAGCAGCTTAGGGGGGCCATACAATGAGCAGTTCTTC.

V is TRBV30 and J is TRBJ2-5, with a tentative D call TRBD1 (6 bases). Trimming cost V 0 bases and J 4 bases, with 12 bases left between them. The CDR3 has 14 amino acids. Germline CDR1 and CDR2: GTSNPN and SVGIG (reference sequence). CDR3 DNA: TGTGCCTGGAGTGTTCGAACAGGGAGAGAGACCCAGTACTTC. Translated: CAWSVRTGRETQYF.

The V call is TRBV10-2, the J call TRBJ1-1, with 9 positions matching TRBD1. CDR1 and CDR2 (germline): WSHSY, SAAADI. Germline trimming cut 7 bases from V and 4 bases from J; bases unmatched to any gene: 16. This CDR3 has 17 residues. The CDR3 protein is CASTVVGTGSTATEAFF. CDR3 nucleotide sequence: TGCGCCAGCACTGTCGTAGGGACAGGGTCGACGGCCACTGAAGCTTTCTTT.

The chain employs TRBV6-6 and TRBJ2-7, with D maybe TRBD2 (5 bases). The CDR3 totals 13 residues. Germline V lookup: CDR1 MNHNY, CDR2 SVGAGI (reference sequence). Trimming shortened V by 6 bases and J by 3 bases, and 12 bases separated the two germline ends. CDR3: CASSLGGGYEQYF. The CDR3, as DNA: TGTGCCAGCAGCCTCGGAGGCGGCTACGAGCAGTACTTC.

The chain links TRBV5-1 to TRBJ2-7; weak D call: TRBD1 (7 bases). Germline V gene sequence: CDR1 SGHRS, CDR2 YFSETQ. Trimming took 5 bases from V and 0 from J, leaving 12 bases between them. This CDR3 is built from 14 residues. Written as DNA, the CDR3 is TGCGCCAGCAGGGCAGGGGGGAGCTCCTACGAGCAGTACTTC. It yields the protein CASRAGGSSYEQYF.

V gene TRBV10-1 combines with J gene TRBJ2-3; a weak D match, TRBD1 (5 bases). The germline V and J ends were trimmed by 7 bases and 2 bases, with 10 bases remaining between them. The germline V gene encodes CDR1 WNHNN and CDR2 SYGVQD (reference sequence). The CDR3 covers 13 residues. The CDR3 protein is CASNGAVTDTQYF. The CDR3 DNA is TGCGCCAGCAATGGGGCAGTCACAGATACGCAGTATTTT.

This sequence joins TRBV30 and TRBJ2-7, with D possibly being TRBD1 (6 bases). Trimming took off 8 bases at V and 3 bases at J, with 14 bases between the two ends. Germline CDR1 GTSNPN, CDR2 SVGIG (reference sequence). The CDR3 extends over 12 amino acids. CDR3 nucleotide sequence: TGTGCCGCCATACAGGGCGGCTACGAGCAGTACTTC. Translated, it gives CAAIQGGYEQYF.

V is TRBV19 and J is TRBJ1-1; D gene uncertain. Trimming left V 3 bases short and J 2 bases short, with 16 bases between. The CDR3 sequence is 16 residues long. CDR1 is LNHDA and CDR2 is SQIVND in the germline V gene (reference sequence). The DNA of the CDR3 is TGTGCCAGTAGTATTACGTCCGCCACCACTAACACTGAAGCTTTCTTT. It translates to CASSITSATTNTEAFF.

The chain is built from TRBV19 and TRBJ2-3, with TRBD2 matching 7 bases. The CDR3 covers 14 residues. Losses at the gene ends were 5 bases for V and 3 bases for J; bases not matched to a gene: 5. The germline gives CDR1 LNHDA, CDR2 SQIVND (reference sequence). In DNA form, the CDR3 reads TGTGCCAGTAGTCCGGTAGCGGGTACAGATACGCAGTATTTT. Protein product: CASSPVAGTDTQYF.

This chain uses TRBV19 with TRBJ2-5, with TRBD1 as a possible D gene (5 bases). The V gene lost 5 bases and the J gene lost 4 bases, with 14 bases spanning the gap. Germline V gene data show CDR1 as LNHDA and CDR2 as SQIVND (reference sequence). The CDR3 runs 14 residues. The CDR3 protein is CASSFLPGSETQYF. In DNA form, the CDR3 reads TGTGCCAGTAGTTTCCTCCCAGGGTCAGAGACCCAGTACTTC.

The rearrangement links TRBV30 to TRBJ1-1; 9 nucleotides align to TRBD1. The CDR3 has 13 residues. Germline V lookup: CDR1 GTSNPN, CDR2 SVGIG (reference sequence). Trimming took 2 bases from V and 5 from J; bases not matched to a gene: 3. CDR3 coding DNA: TGTGCCTGGAGTAGGGACAGGGCTACTGAAGCTTTCTTT. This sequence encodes CAWSRDRATEAFF.

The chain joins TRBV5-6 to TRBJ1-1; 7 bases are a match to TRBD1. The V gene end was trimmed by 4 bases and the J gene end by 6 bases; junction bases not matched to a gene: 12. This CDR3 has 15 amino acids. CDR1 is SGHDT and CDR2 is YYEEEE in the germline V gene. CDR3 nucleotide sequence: TGTGCCAGCAGCGAGAGGGGGCGAGTGTTCCCTGAAGCTTTCTTT. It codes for CASSERGRVFPEAFF.

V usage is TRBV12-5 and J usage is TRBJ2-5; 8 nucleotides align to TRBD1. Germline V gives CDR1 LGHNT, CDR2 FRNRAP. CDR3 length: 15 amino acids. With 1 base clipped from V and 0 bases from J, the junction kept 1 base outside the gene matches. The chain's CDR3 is CASGLGTGYQETQYF. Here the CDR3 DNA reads TGTGCTAGTGGTTTGGGGACAGGGTACCAAGAGACCCAGTACTTC.

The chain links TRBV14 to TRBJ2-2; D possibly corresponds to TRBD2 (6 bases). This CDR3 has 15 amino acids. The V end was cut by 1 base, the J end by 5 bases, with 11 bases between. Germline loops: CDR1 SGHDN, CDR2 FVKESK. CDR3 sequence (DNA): TGTGCCAGCAGCCAAGTTCGGGCGGGAACCGGGGAGCTGTTTTTT. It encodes CASSQVRAGTGELFF.

The CDR3 here is CASSVELNTEAFF. The CDR3 coding sequence is TGTGCCAGCAGCGTAGAGCTGAACACTGAAGCTTTCTTT. The rearrangement links TRBV9 to TRBJ1-1, with no clear D. This CDR3 contains 13 residues. Germline CDR1 is SGDLS and CDR2 is YYNGEE. V dropped 0 bases and J dropped 0 bases, with 3 bases sitting between them.

CDR3 sequence: CASSLRGETQYF. The DNA of the CDR3 is TGTGCCAGCAGCTTGAGGGGGGAGACCCAGTACTTC. The V call is TRBV11-2, the J call TRBJ2-5; possibly TRBD1 for D (6 bases). The CDR3 is made up of 12 amino acids. The germline V and J ends were trimmed by 3 bases and 5 bases, with 7 bases remaining between them. Germline lookup yields CDR1 SGHAT and CDR2 FQNNGV.

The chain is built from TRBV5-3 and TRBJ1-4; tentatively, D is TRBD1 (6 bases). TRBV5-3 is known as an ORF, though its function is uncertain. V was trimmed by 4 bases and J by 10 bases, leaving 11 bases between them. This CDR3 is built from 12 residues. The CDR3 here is CARSKTGGKLFF. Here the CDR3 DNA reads TGTGCCAGAAGCAAGACAGGAGGAAAACTGTTTTTT.

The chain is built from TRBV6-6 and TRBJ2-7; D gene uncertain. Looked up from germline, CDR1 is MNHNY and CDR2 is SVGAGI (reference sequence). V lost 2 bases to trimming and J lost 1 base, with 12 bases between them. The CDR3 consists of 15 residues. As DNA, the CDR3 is TGTGCCAGCAGTTACCCTACTGCTGCGTCCTACGAGCAGTACTTC. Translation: CASSYPTAASYEQYF.

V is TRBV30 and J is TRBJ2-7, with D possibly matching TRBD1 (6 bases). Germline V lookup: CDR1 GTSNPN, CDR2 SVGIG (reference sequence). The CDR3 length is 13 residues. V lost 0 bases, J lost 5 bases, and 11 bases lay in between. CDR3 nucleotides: TGTGCCTGGAGTGTATCAGGGGCCCACGAGCAGTACTTC. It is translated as CAWSVSGAHEQYF.

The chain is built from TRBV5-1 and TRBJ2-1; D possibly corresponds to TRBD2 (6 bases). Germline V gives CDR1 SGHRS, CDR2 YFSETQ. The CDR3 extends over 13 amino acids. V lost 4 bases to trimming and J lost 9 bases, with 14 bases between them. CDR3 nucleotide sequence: TGCGCCAGCAGCAGCGGAGGGCCCTCTGAGCAGTTCTTC. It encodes CASSSGGPSEQFF.

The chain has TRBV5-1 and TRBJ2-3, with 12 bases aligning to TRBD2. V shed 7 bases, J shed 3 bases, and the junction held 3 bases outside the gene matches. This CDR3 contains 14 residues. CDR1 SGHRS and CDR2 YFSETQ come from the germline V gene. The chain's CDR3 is CASGLAGSTDTQYF. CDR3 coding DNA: TGCGCCAGCGGACTAGCGGGGAGTACAGATACGCAGTATTTT.

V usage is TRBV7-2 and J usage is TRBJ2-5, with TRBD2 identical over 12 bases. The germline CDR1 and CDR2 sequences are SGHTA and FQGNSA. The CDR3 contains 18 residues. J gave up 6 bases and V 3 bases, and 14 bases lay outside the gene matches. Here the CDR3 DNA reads TGTGCCAGCAGCTTGAGGGCCGGGACTAGCGGGCAAGGGAAGACCCAGTACTTC. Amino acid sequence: CASSLRAGTSGQGKTQYF. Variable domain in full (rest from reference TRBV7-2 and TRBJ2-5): GAGVSQSPSNKVTEKGKDVELRCDPISGHTALYWYRQSLGQGLEFLIYFQGNSAPDKSGLPSDRFSAERTGGSVSTLTIQRTQQEDSAVYLCASSLRAGTSGQGKTQYFGPGTRLLVL.